This T cell receptor beta chain was sequenced in a study of blood T cell repertoires in COVID-19. Background on the study: Specimens from acute and convalescent COVID-19 originated in the United States, Italy and Spain. From T cells, B-cell-depleted T cells, or PBMCs came the material, which was cDNA or gDNA.

Authors' methods: The authors estimated nucleated cell counts from reference gene primer amplification. Only in-frame clones appear in the TCRdb table, and some are missing; sequencing was by immunoSEQ multiplex PCR. The V and J calls and clone size were taken over from that table, and D and trimming were inferred from the DNA. The sample lists some 100,000 clones; about 89% were seen once. This CDR3 has 15 amino acids. Germline CDR1 is LNHNV and CDR2 is YYDKDF (reference sequence). Trimming took off 1 base at V and 7 bases at J, with 14 bases between the two ends. The clonotype originates from a man aged 45-60 years with acute or convalescent COVID-19. Source material: peripheral blood. The chain is built from TRBV15 and TRBJ1-5; D uncertain. The CDR3 loop is CATSRGGVVRQPQHF. CDR3 nucleotides: TGTGCCACCAGCAGAGGAGGAGTGGTACGCCAGCCCCAGCATTTT.